This T cell receptor beta chain was profiled in a study of cytomegalovirus exposure and HLA in healthy donors. Study-level results: TRBV6-2, TRBV6-3 and some other V segments were excluded as indistinguishable. In an earlier analysis, in some 500 donors, most V segments appeared productive either ~87% or ~30% of the time. Reports indicated that the classifier achieved high specificity and sensitivity in diagnosing cytomegalovirus status.

Amplification used 60 Vbeta primers and 13 Jbeta primers. Profiling relied on immunoSEQ multiplex PCR, and the TCRdb table lists in-frame clones only, not all of them. The table has approximately 110,000 clones, roughly 80% seen once. Concerning this clone: Its antigen is unidentified.

This CDR3 comprises 13 residues. CDR1 is SNHLY and CDR2 is FYNNEI in the germline V gene. Trimming removed 3 bases from V and 4 bases from J, with 9 bases in between. The V and J genes are TRBV2 and TRBJ1-2; D is perhaps TRBD1 (6 bases). The sample was PBMCs. The origin of this receptor is a man in his thirties or forties in good health and CMV-seropositive. CDR3 region: CASSDRGTYGYTF. The CDR3 region has the DNA TGTGCCAGCAGTGACAGGGGTACCTATGGCTACACCTTC.